This TCR beta chain was retrieved from a study of T cell repertoires in cytomegalovirus infection. TCRdb reprocessed the reads with MiXCR, giving one entry per CDR3 protein. The sample carries about 310,000 distinct CDR3 sequences, 20% to 30% recorded once. In its sample, this clonotype was seen once. The antigen is unknown. The clonotype originates from a human donor in good health (CMV status not recorded). Some clones in this sample may be carry-over from other donors' samples. The sample in question was cultured PBMCs, obtained from culture after CMV antigen stimulation.

Here the CDR3 reads CASSQDAAGTNYGYTF. The DNA of the CDR3 is TGCGCCAGCAGCCAAGATGCCGCAGGGACTAACTATGGCTACACCTTC. The V and J genes are TRBV4-1 and TRBJ1-2, with D possibly matching TRBD1 (5 bases). From germline, CDR1 is MGHRA and CDR2 YSYEKL. This CDR3 region has 16 residues. Trimming cost V 0 bases and J 0 bases, with 11 bases left between them.